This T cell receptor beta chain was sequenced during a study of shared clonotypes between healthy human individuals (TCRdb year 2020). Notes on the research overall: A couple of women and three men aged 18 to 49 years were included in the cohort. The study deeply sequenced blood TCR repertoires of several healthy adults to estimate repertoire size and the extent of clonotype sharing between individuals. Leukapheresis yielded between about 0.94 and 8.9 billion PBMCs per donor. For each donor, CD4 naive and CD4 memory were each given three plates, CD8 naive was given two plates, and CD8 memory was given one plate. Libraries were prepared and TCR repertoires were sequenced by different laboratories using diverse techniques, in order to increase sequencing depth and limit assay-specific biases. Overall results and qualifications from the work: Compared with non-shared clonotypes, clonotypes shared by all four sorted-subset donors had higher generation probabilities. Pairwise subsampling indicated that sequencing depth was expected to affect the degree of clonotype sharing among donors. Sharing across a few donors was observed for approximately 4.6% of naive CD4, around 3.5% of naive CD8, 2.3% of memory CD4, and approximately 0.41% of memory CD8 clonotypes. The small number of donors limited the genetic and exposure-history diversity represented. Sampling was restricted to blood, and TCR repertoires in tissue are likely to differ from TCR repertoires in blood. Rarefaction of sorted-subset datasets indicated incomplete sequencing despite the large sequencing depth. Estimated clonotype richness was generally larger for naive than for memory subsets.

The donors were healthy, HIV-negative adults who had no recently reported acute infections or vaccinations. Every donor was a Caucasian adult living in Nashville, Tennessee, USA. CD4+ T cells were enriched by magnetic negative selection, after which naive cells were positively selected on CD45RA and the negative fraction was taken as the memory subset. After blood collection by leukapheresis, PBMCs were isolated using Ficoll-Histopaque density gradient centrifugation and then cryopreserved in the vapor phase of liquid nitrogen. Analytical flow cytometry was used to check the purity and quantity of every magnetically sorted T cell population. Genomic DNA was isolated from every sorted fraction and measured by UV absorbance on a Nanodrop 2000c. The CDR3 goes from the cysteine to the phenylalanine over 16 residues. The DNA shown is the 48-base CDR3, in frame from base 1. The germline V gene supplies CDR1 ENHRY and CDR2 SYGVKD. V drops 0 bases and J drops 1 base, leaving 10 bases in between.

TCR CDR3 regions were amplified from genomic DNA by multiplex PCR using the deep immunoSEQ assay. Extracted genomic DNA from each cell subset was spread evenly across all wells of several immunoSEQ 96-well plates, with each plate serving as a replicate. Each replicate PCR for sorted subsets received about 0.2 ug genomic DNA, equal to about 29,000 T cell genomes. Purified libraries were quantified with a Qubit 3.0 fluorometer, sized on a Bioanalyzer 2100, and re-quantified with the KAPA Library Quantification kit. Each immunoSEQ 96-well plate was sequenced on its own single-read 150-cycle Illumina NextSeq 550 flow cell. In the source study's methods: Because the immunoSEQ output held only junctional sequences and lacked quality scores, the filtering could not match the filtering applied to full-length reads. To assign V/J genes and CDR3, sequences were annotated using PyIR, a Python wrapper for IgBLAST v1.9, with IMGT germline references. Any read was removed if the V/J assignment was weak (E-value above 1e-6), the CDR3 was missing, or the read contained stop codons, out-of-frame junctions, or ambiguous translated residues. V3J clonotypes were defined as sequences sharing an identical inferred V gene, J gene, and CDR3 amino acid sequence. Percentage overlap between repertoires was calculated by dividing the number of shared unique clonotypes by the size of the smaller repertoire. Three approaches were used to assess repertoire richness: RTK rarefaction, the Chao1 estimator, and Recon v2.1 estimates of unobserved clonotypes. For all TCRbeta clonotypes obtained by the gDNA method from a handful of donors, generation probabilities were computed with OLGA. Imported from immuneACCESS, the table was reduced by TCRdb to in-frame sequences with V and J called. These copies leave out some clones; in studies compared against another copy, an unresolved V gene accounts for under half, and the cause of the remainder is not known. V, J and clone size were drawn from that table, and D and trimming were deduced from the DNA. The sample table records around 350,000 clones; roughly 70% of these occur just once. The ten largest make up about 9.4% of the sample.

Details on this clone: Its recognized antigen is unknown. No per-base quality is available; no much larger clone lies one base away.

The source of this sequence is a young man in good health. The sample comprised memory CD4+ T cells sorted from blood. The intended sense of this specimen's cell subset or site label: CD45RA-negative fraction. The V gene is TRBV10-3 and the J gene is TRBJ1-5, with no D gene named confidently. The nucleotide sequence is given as TGTGCCATCAGTGAGTCGTTAGGAGGGAGCAATCAGCCCCAGCATTTT. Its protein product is CAISESLGGSNQPQHF.